The 5 T cell receptor beta chains given below trace back to one sample, sequenced in a study of T cell responses to AZD1222 COVID-19 vaccine. This table comes from immunoSEQ multiplex PCR, and its TCRdb copy is limited to in-frame clones, with some not included. There are some 200,000 clones in the sample; more than 75% occur only once, and 25% to 30% lies in the top ten. The sample in question was peripheral blood, obtained 28 days after the second AZD1222 dose. All receptors come from an adult who received the AZD1222 COVID-19 vaccine.

The chain links TRBV6-5 to TRBJ2-4; D gene unclear. V was shortened by 11 bases and J by 0 bases, with 8 bases between the two germline ends. CDR3 length: 12 residues. Germline lookup yields CDR1 MNHEY and CDR2 SVGAGI. CDR3 sequence reads: CACTVAKNIQYF. CDR3 DNA sequence: TGTGCCTGCACGGTAGCCAAAAACATTCAGTACTTC.

The chain couples TRBV2 to TRBJ1-5; D unresolved. Deletions cut 0 bases from V and 4 bases from J, with 7 bases between. CDR1 and CDR2 (germline): SNHLY, FYNNEI. The CDR3 runs 14 residues. CDR3 nucleotides: TGTGCCAGCAGTGAAGCGCAGCGTAATCAGCCCCAGCATTTT. Its protein product is CASSEAQRNQPQHF.

The chain carries TRBV20-1 and TRBJ1-1, with TRBD1 as a possible D gene (6 bases). Germline CDR1 reads DFQATT; CDR2 reads SNEGSKA (reference sequence). V was cut by 6 bases and J by 4 bases, with 6 bases left in between. The CDR3 spans 10 residues. CDR3 nucleotide sequence: TGCAGTGCCAGGGGCACTGAAGCTTTCTTT. This encodes CSARGTEAFF.

Here the CDR3 DNA reads TGCGCCAGCAGCCGTCCCGGGACAGGGTACCACGAGCAGTACTTC. Its translation is CASSRPGTGYHEQYF. This chain links TRBV5-1 with TRBJ2-7, with 9 bases fitting TRBD1. V dropped 4 bases and J dropped 5; count of bases not matched to a gene: 10. Looked up from germline, CDR1 is SGHRS and CDR2 is YFSETQ. This CDR3 has 15 residues.

V gene TRBV7-9 combines with J gene TRBJ2-3, with a tentative D call TRBD2 (6 bases). Germline V gives CDR1 SEHNR, CDR2 FQNEAQ (reference sequence). The CDR3 is made up of 15 amino acids. The ends were cut back, 0 bases at V and 3 bases at J, with 10 bases in the middle. CDR3 DNA: TGTGCCAGCAGCTTAGCTGCGGGGCTTACAGATACGCAGTATTTT. Amino acids: CASSLAAGLTDTQYF. The entire variable domain, with the rest obtained from reference TRBV7-9 and TRBJ2-3, is as follows: DTGVSQNPRHKITKRGQNVTFRCDPISEHNRLYWYRQTLGQGPEFLTYFQNEAQLEKSRLLSDRFSAERPKGSFSTLEIQRTEQGDSAMYLCASSLAAGLTDTQYFGPGTRLTVL.